Below are 4 T cell receptor beta chains sequenced from a single sample in a study of regulatory T cells in long-lasting Graves disease. As to time point: persistent/refractory GD, antithyroid drugs over 5 years with positive TRAb. From PBMCs, RNA was extracted and then used to make the TCR library. The authors built TCR beta libraries using iRepertoire HTBI primers and Arm-PCR of CDR3 regions. MiXCR, applied by TCRdb to the multiplex PCR reads, yields one record per CDR3 protein. Of 300,000 to 500,000 distinct CDR3 sequences detected, less than 25% appear once; the ten largest clones hold less than 25%. The input for sequencing was peripheral blood mononuclear cells (PBMCs), taken when the disease was refractory, from a patient treated with antithyroid drugs. The receptors derive from a female donor with Graves disease.

The table lists this clonotype with a few counts. This chain connects TRBV3-1 to TRBJ2-7, with TRBD2 matching 7 bases. The germline CDR1 and CDR2 sequences are LGHDT and YNNKEL (reference sequence). The CDR3 consists of 15 residues. The V segment lost 4 bases and the J segment 3 bases; nucleotides outside the gene matches: 9. This chain's CDR3 is CASSLTQAGNYEQYF. CDR3 DNA sequence: TGTGCCAGCAGCCTAACGCAAGCGGGGAACTACGAGCAGTACTTC.

This clonotype was observed many times. The chain is built from TRBV20-1 and TRBJ2-7; 11 nucleotides match TRBD2. Germline values: CDR1 DFQATT, CDR2 SNEGSKA (reference sequence). Unmatched junction bases numbered 3, after V lost 6 bases and J lost 2 bases. The CDR3 is 13 residues long. As DNA, the CDR3 is TGCAGTGCAACACTAGCGGGAGCCTACGAGCAGTACTTC. As protein: CSATLAGAYEQYF.

This clonotype was counted at least ten times. The chain is built from TRBV12-3 or TRBV12-4 and TRBJ1-1; D possibly corresponds to TRBD1 (5 bases). The CDR3 sequence is 16 residues long. Trimming took off 3 bases at V and 1 base at J, with 15 bases between the two ends. The CDR3 DNA sequence: TGTGCCAGCAGTTTTTCCGGGGGTCACCAGAACACTGAAGCTTTCTTT. It translates to CASSFSGGHQNTEAFF.

In this sample, this clonotype turned up many times. A junction end diverges from the germline sequence, so it may reflect a read error. V is TRBV2 and J is TRBJ1-1; TRBD1 might be the D (6 bases). Germline loops: CDR1 SNHLY, CDR2 FYNNEI. The CDR3 length is 15 residues. Here the CDR3 DNA reads TGTGCCAGCAGCGAAGCCCCGGGGGCTAGGGCTGAAGCTTTCTTT. As protein: CASSEAPGARAEAFF.